This TCR beta chain stems from a study of cytomegalovirus exposure and HLA in healthy donors (dated by TCRdb to about 2017). About the investigation overall: An earlier analysis of several hundred of the donors reported under 300 Gb of sequence data and 90 million to 120 million unique TCR beta sequences obtained from about 180 million T cells. Typing coverage differed by locus: A, B, C, DRB1 and DQB1 were typed in about 629-640 donors, DQA1 in 522, DPA1 in around 580, and DPB1 in roughly 470. To predict cytomegalovirus infection status, the study brought together high-throughput TCR immunosequencing, statistical association of individual TCRs with disease status, and machine learning. In an earlier analysis of around 540 of the donors, high-throughput TCR beta sequencing was used to judge whether each TCR beta V gene segment behaved as functional or pseudogenic. A separate validation cohort of 100 to 150 different subjects was used in addition to the roughly 620-subject first cohort. A later genetic analysis used genome-wide SNP genotypes for about 60% of the 666 donors, treating that subset as a discovery cohort. Among approximately 370 genotyped donors of the cohort, an average of around 250,000 unique TCR beta nucleotide sequences was sequenced per donor, of which roughly 17% were non-productive. Rather than using new phenotypic data, the later analysis identified candidate immune exposures from TCR beta sequences and from how often those sequences occurred across donors. Roughly 5 DR-DQ haplotypes were handled as single units for association and clustering, since linkage in the cohort was strong. Among the roughly 400 genotyped donors, around 79% belonged to the genetic ancestry cluster associated with self-reported Caucasian donors. All discovery cohort repertoires had been generated on a single sequencing platform. An early release covering approximately 600 HLA-typed donors comprised 250 to 350 gigabases of sequencing data and 85 million to 100 million unique TCR sequences. The aim of the study was to test whether cataloging public T cell receptors could identify signatures of past pathogen exposure. A later analysis re-examined previously published TCR beta repertoires from 500 to 700 donors and added high-resolution HLA genotyping to investigate patterns of TCR occurrence. The T cell repertoires of under 750 subjects were profiled by immunosequencing and related to cytomegalovirus serostatus. HLA typing covered class I and class II loci at four-digit resolution. Donor age, sex, ethnicity and CMV serostatus were compiled alongside the repertoire data.

In total, 500 to 700 healthy bone marrow donors made up the cohort. At the time of sampling, every cohort member was nominally healthy, though immune exposures that went unrecorded were likely present. The donor was CMV seronegative and belonged to the group of several hundred seronegative cohort members. Each donor provided a peripheral blood sample, and peripheral blood mononuclear cells were used for TCR beta sequencing. The Qiagen DNeasy Blood Extraction Kit was used to extract genomic DNA from the blood cell samples. Germline trimming amounts to 4 bases on V and 3 bases on J, with 6 as the count of junction bases outside the gene matches. CDR1 and CDR2, per the germline V gene (reference sequence), are LNHDA and SQIVND. The CDR3 spans 15 residues, from the cysteine through the phenylalanine. Only the CDR3 portion is preserved as DNA: 45 bases, with reading frame beginning at the first base. General study outcomes and caveats: Because some donors lacked HLA typing at each locus, the association tests relied only on the typed subset. Compared with equally common non-associated chains, HLA-associated TCR beta chains in a later analysis were more clonally expanded and had lower generation probabilities. The classifier was reported to diagnose cytomegalovirus status with high specificity and sensitivity in both the original cohort and the validation cohort. A total of 150 or so TCR beta chains were listed by the study as associated with cytomegalovirus. The authors suggested that the approach could potentially be extended to other disease states and immunological phenotypes. According to a later analysis, parvovirus B19, influenza, CMV and Epstein-Barr virus appeared linked to several top co-occurrence clusters. Presence/absence analyses assumed roughly uniform sequencing depth across donors, an assumption that may not hold. An association between a missense DCLRE1C variant and V-gene and J-gene trimming of TCR beta chains was found in a later genetic analysis and replicated in an independent cohort. In vitro tests confirmed that three of the cytomegalovirus-associated TCR beta chains recognize cytomegalovirus antigens. In a later analysis, some 17,000 TCR beta sequences were associated with specific HLA alleles at a false discovery rate of 0.05. Across donors, most TCR sequences were observed very rarely, whereas some public TCRs were present in many individuals. In this cohort, only TCR beta chains were sequenced, and detectable features were limited by the absence of alpha or paired-chain data. Linkage disequilibrium might explain the correlated functional status among segregating V segments, but an unknown experimental factor could not be ruled out. Some IMGT-functional V segments, including TRBV6-2 and TRBV6-3, could not be told apart with the 87-base-pair reads, so those segments were excluded. For the cohort, immune exposure information was limited to CMV serostatus. Broadly in line with IMGT annotations, most TCR beta V segments showed up in productive rearrangements about 90% or about 30% of the time in an earlier analysis of 450 to 600 of the donors. When HLA alleles, especially DR and DQ, strongly co-occurred, attributing TCR associations to individual alleles was difficult. A group of highly shared sequence variants was considered likely to be a technical artifact of the sequencing pipeline. A further reported finding was that TCR beta sequences accurately predicted the HLA-A and HLA-B alleles for most subjects in the first cohort. A later analysis found that most CMV-associated TCR beta chains appeared HLA-restricted, with HLA associations seemingly driven largely by CMV exposure. Compared with the approximately 600-donor mean, donors in an Asian-associated ancestry cluster had fewer N-insertions in productive TCRs, according to a later genetic analysis. In a later analysis, TCR association rates were found to vary across HLA loci, with the most associated TCRs seen for DRB1 alleles and the fewest for HLA-C alleles. The earlier analysis of 587 of the donors excluded 15 to 20 rarely observed V segments, including chromosome 9 orphons, because counts were too low.

As concerns this clone: It has no known antigen specificity. Base-call qualities are not available, and no considerably larger clone is one nucleotide away.

To prepare the library, the immunoSEQ multiplex PCR assay was applied. For the multiplex PCR, a mixture combining 60 forward primers for TCR Vbeta segments and 13 reverse primers for TCR Jbeta segments was used. Amplification of the CDR3 region of rearranged TCR beta genes was performed with a multiplex PCR assay on genomic DNA. On the Illumina HiSeq System, the amplified TCR beta libraries were sequenced as 87-base-pair reads. The paper's data handling went like this. In a later analysis, 80 million or so unique TCR beta chains were counted across the approximately 620 repertoires, and roughly 10 million of these chains were shared by at least two donors. Raw reads were error-corrected and collapsed into unique sequences with a nearest-neighbor algorithm that merged closely related sequences to remove PCR and sequencing errors. CDR3 sequences were aligned to IMGT reference sequences to assign V, D and J gene segments. For a sequence to be retained, a match of at least six nucleotides to both a V gene segment and a J gene segment was required. Rearrangements were classified as productive when the CDR3 lacked stop codons and remained in frame with V and J, and all other rearrangements were classified as non-productive. CDR3 was defined by IMGT convention, running from the second conserved V-encoded cysteine to the conserved J-encoded phenylalanine. The earlier analysis of about 560 of the donors excluded any sequence lacking an unambiguous match to a single V gene segment. In an earlier analysis of about 590 of the donors, a V segment was called functional when productive rearrangements were above 56.7%, and segregating when the standard deviation between donors exceeded 5%. To diagnose cytomegalovirus status from the catalog of TCR beta chain sequences, a statistical classification framework was built. In a later analysis, TCR nucleotide sequences were compared against IMGT/GENE-DB human TR gene sequences so that V and J genes could be assigned. In a later analysis, CDR3 sequences and most-parsimonious VDJ recombination scenarios were assigned using the TCRdist pipeline. In a later analysis, every TCR beta chain was defined by the combination of its CDR3 amino acid sequence and its V-gene family, and reads without a unique V-gene family were dropped. As a way to deal with suspected cross-contamination and a sequencing artifact, a later analysis dropped 640 or so nucleotide sequences that were highly shared and had low generation probability. For each public chain, a later analysis derived a clonal expansion index from normalized ranks of inferred template counts within each repertoire. In a later analysis, generation probabilities were computed using a VDJ recombination model fitted to out-of-frame rearrangements, and the results were checked against IGoR. In a later analysis, TCR-TCR, TCR-HLA and TCR-CMV co-occurrence was scored with hypergeometric tests, and a repertoire-size bias correction was applied to TCR pairs. In a later analysis, false discovery rates were estimated by permuting HLA or CMV assignments 20 times. In a later analysis, co-occurring TCRs were grouped using DBSCAN, with TCRdist sequence similarity added in when clustering inside HLA-allele-positive subsets. Repertoires with fewer than 30,000 or more than 120,000 public chains, plus five repertoires with anomalous nucleotide sharing, were excluded from co-occurrence clustering. Sourced from immuneACCESS, this table was stored by TCRdb with only in-frame sequences that have V and J called. A share of the clones is absent; for the studies checked, an unresolved V gene accounts for under half, and the remainder has no known explanation. That table supplies the V and J calls and clone size; D and trimming were determined from the DNA. The sample yields under 200,000 clones; 80% were counted once. Clones ranked in the top ten supply approximately 1.2% of the sample.

This receptor was identified in a young man in good health and CMV-seronegative. The V and J segments used are TRBV19 and TRBJ2-7; TRBD2 lines up with 10 middle nucleotides. The sample was PBMCs. The CDR3 in this case is CASSNPGLANYEQYF. In nucleotides, the sequence is TGTGCCAGTAGTAATCCGGGACTAGCGAACTACGAGCAGTACTTC.